This TCR beta chain was identified in a study of shared clonotypes between healthy human individuals. Deep-level assay runs were performed. When replicate PCRs were run on unsorted PBMC, they used approximately 300 ng DNA, some 33,000 T cell genomes. This table comes from immunoSEQ multiplex PCR, and its TCRdb copy is limited to in-frame clones, with some not included. In the table there are hundreds of thousands of clones, roughly three quarters of which are singletons. Concerning this clone itself: Its cognate antigen is unknown. It may be a read error: a sequence one base away is much more abundant.

There were only Caucasian adults among the donors, and all lived in Nashville, Tennessee. Findings and caveats of the study: Only blood was sampled; tissue repertoires likely differ.

V was pared by 2 bases and J by 5 bases, with 15 bases of the junction left unmatched. This CDR3 spans 19 amino acids. Germline V lookup: CDR1 WNHNN, CDR2 SYGVQD (reference sequence). The sequence derives from a woman in her 40s in good health. Some clones in this sample may be carry-over from other donors' samples. The chain has TRBV10-1 and TRBJ2-7; 13 nucleotides line up with TRBD2. Sequences were obtained from PBMCs. The CDR3 is CASSEERTSGRKIRDEQYF. The CDR3 nucleotides read TGCGCCAGCAGTGAGGAGAGGACTAGCGGGAGAAAAATCCGGGACGAGCAGTACTTC.